What follows describes a single T cell receptor beta chain. Per the original data handling: Reference gene primer amplification gave estimated nucleated cell counts. TCRdb keeps only in-frame clones here, not all; method: immunoSEQ multiplex PCR. V and J calls and clone size are given by that table; D and trimming were obtained from the DNA. In the table there are about 99,000 clones, roughly 85% of which are singletons. V was pared by 7 bases and J by 8 bases, with 21 bases between. The CDR3 sequence is 15 residues long. Germline V gene lookup returns CDR1 MDHEN and CDR2 SYDVKM. The data belong to a study of blood T cell repertoires in COVID-19. Study background: T cells, B-cell-depleted T cells, or PBMCs supplied cDNA or gDNA.

The origin of this receptor is a man aged 50 or older in a cohort sampled during active COVID-19. Sequences were obtained from peripheral blood. The rearrangement links TRBV28 to TRBJ2-1; a weak D match, TRBD1 (7 bases). As DNA, the CDR3 is TGTGCCAGCACCGCTCCCAGGGGGGCAGGGTATGAGCAGTTCTTC. Protein: CASTAPRGAGYEQFF.